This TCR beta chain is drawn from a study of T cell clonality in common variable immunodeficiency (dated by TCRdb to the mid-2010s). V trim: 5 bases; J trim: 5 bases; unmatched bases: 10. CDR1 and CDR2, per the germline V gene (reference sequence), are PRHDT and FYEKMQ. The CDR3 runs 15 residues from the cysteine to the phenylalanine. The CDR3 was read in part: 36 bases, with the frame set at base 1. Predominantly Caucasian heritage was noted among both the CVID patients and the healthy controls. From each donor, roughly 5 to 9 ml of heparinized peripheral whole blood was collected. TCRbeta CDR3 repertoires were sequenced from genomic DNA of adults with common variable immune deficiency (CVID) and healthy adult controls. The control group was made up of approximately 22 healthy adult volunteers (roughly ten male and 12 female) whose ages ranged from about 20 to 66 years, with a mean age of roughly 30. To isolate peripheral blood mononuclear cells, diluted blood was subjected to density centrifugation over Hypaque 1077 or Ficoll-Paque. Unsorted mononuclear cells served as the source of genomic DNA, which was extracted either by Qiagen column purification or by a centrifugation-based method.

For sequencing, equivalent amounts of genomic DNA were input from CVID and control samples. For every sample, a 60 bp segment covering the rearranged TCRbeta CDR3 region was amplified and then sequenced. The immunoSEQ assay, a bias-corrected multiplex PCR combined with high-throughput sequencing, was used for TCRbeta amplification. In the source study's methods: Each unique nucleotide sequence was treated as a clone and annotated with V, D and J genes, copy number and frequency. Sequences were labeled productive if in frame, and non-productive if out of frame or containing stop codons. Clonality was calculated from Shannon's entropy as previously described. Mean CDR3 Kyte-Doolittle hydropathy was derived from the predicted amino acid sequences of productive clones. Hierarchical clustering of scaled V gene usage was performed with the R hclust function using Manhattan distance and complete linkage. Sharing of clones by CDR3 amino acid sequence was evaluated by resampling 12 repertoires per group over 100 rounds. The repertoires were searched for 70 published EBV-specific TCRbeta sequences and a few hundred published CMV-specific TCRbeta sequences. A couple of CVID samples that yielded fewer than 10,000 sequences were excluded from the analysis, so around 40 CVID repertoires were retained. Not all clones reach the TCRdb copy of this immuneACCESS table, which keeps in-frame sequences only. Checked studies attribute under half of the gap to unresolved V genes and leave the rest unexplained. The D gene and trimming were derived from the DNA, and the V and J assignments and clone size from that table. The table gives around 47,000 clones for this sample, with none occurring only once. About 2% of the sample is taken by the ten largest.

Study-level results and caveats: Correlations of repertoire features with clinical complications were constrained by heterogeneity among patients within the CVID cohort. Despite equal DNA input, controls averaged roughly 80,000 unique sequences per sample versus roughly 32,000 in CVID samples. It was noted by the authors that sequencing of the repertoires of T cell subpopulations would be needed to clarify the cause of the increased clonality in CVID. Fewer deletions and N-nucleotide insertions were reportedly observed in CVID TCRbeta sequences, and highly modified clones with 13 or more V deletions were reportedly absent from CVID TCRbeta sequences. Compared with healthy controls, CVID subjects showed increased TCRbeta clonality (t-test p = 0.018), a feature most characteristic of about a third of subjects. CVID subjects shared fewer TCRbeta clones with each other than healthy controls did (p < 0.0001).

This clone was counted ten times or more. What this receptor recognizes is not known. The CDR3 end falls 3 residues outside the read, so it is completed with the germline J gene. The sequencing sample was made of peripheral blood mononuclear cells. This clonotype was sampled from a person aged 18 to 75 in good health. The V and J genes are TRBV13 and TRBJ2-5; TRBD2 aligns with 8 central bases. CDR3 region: CASSLRAGEGETQYF. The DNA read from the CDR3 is TGTGCCAGCAGCCTCAGAGCGGGAGAGGGGGAGACC.